This T cell receptor beta chain was obtained from a study of blood T cells in healthy people across ages. Primers used in a second PCR of about 7 to 11 cycles were a sample-barcoded 5' primer and a J-beta primer mix. TCRdb used MiXCR to reprocess the 5' RACE reads, holding one entry per CDR3 protein. The sample records under 2,000,000 distinct CDR3 sequences, roughly 52% being singletons. This clonotype showed up just a few times. The CDR3 totals 15 residues. The V and J ends lost 3 bases and 6 bases, in that order; junction bases with no gene match: 11. In germline, CDR1 is SGHTA, CDR2 FQGNSA. The chain employs TRBV7-2 and TRBJ2-7; 7 nucleotides agree with TRBD2. The TCR comes from a woman in her thirties or forties in good health. Material: blood. The CDR3: CASSFTWGGFGEQYF. The CDR3 bases are TGTGCCAGCAGCTTCACGTGGGGAGGGTTTGGCGAGCAGTACTTC.